The 29 T cell receptor beta chains below come from one sample, sequenced in a study of T-cell memory formation after mild COVID-19. TCRdb reanalysed the 5' RACE reads using MiXCR and keeps one entry per CDR3 protein. This sample has 35,000 to 45,000 distinct CDR3 sequences, with 6% to 9.5% found just once. Sequences were obtained from PBMCs or a T cell subset sorted from them (not recorded which). The receptors were sampled from a young man who had mild COVID-19 (a few samples of this study predate the infection). Cell type and time point are not known.

This clonotype was counted only a few times. The chain combines TRBV27 with TRBJ2-3; D unclear. This CDR3 comprises 14 residues. Trimming left V 6 bases short and J 1 base short, with 11 bases between. Looked up from germline, CDR1 is MNHEY and CDR2 is SMNVEV (reference sequence). CDR3 loop: CASSPEWGTDTQYF. The CDR3 nucleotides are TGTGCCAGCAGCCCCGAATGGGGCACAGATACGCAGTATTTT.

Only a few counts were recorded for this clonotype. The J gene is TRBJ2-1, the V gene TRBV11-2, with D tentatively TRBD2 (6 bases). V was pared by 4 bases and J by 7 bases, with 17 bases between. The CDR3 is 15 amino acids. Germline CDR1 is SGHAT and CDR2 is FQNNGV. CDR3: CASSSPAGKGNEQFF. CDR3 coding DNA: TGTGCCAGCAGCTCGCCTGCGGGAAAAGGGAATGAGCAGTTCTTC.

This clonotype was picked up one time. The rearrangement uses TRBV29-1 and TRBJ2-3; 8 nucleotides align to TRBD1. CDR1 and CDR2 from the germline V gene are SQVTM and ANQGSEA. J lost 2 bases, V lost 6 bases, and 4 bases had no gene match. The CDR3 consists of 13 residues. Here the CDR3 DNA reads TGCAGCGTCCGGGACAGGACCACAGATACGCAGTATTTT. Its protein is CSVRDRTTDTQYF.

This clonotype was observed many times. The J gene is TRBJ2-5, the V gene TRBV10-3, with 7 bases that match TRBD2. Germline V gene lookup returns CDR1 ENHRY and CDR2 SYGVKD. This CDR3 region has 14 residues. Germline trimming cut 10 bases from V and 2 bases from J; bases unmatched to any gene: 10. CDR3 DNA: TGTGCCACCAGAGGGAGGGAAGGGCAAGAGACCCAGTACTTC. Amino acid sequence: CATRGREGQETQYF.

The gene calls are TRBV14 and TRBJ1-5; D call uncertain. This CDR3 is 15 amino acids long. The germline V and J ends were trimmed by 2 bases and 0 bases, with 8 bases remaining between them. Germline V gene sequence: CDR1 SGHDN, CDR2 FVKESK. DNA for the CDR3: TGTGCCAGCAGCCAAAATGCGGGTAGCAATCAGCCCCAGCATTTT. It translates to CASSQNAGSNQPQHF.

This clonotype appeared many times. V gene TRBV5-1 combines with J gene TRBJ1-6, with 7 bases identical to TRBD1. V was pared by 7 bases and J by 5 bases, with 3 bases of the junction left unmatched. CDR1 and CDR2 from the germline V gene are SGHRS and YFSETQ. The CDR3 has 13 residues. The CDR3 DNA follows: TGCGCCAGCTGTGACAGGGATAATTCACCCCTCCACTTT. Translated, it gives CASCDRDNSPLHF.

This clonotype was observed a handful of times. V usage is TRBV5-1 and J usage is TRBJ2-6; tentative D call: TRBD1 (6 bases). V was trimmed by 0 bases and J by 3 bases, leaving 10 bases between them. The CDR3 loop spans 16 amino acids. CDR1 and CDR2 from the germline V gene are SGHRS and YFSETQ. The CDR3 region has the DNA TGCGCCAGCAGCTTGGACGGGACAAGTGGGGCCAACGTCCTGACTTTC. Its protein product is CASSLDGTSGANVLTF.

This clonotype has more than one count but fewer than ten. The V call is TRBV5-1, the J call TRBJ2-3; D not certain. The germline V gene encodes CDR1 SGHRS and CDR2 YFSETQ. V was clipped by 0 bases and J by 5 bases, with 7 bases between them. CDR3 length equals 13 residues. The CDR3 protein is CASSLGARDTQYF. CDR3 bases: TGCGCCAGCAGCTTGGGGGCCAGAGATACGCAGTATTTT. Full variable domain (remainder filled in from reference TRBV5-1 and TRBJ2-3): KAGVTQTPRYLIKTRGQQVTLSCSPISGHRSVSWYQQTPGQGLQFLFEYFSETQRNKGNFPGRFSGRQFSNSRSEMNVSTLELGDSALYLCASSLGARDTQYFGPGTRLTVL.

This clonotype was picked up a small number of times. V usage is TRBV7-2 and J usage is TRBJ1-6; D gene uncertain. Germline V CDR1 and CDR2: SGHTA, FQGNSA. V was clipped by 1 base and J by 15 bases, with 10 bases between them. The length of the CDR3 is 12 residues. The CDR3 loop reads CASSLGFQDLHF. For the CDR3, the DNA is TGTGCCAGCAGCTTAGGATTCCAAGACCTCCACTTT.

J is TRBJ2-7 and V is TRBV6-6; no reliable D call. The V end was cut by 3 bases, the J end by 0 bases, with 3 bases between. The germline V gene encodes CDR1 MNHNY and CDR2 SVGAGI (reference sequence). The CDR3 contains 12 residues. CDR3 region: CASSYVSYEQYF. CDR3 sequence (DNA): TGTGCCAGCAGTTATGTCTCCTACGAGCAGTACTTC.

In this sample, this clonotype turned up many times. The chain carries TRBV10-3 and TRBJ1-2, with D possibly matching TRBD1 (6 bases). Between the trimmed V and J ends, which lost 0 bases and 4 bases, there was a span of 12 bases. Germline V gives CDR1 ENHRY, CDR2 SYGVKD. The CDR3 covers 15 residues. The CDR3 protein is CAISESGGAGYGYTF. The DNA of the CDR3 is TGTGCCATCAGTGAGTCCGGGGGCGCGGGCTATGGCTACACCTTC.

This clonotype has a count of ten or more. The chain links TRBV9 to TRBJ2-1, with 8 bases that match TRBD1. CDR3 length equals 15 residues. The germline CDR1 and CDR2 sequences are SGDLS and YYNGEE. With V trimmed by 4 bases and J by 8 bases, 11 bases remained unmatched. The CDR3 nucleotides read TGTGCCAGCAGCTCTGGACCTTCAGGGGGCTATGAGCAGTTCTTC. This gives the protein CASSSGPSGGYEQFF.

This clonotype was observed at least ten times. V is TRBV20-1 and J is TRBJ2-5, with D possibly TRBD2 on 5 matching bases. The CDR3 loop spans 15 amino acids. The ends were cut back, 1 base at V and 2 bases at J, with 14 bases in the middle. Per germline, CDR1 DFQATT and CDR2 SNEGSKA (reference sequence). CDR3 DNA: TGCAGTGCTAGAGTCTCGGGAACAGCTCAAGAGACCCAGTACTTC. Translating gives CSARVSGTAQETQYF.

This clonotype has more than one count but fewer than ten. J is TRBJ2-2 and V is TRBV5-1; 11 bases agree with TRBD2. The trim removed 3 bases at V and 2 bases at J, leaving 3 bases unmatched. The CDR3 consists of 16 residues. Germline V lookup: CDR1 SGHRS, CDR2 YFSETQ. The CDR3 is CASSSLAGANTGELFF. The CDR3 nucleotides are TGCGCCAGCAGCTCACTAGCGGGGGCCAACACCGGGGAGCTGTTTTTT.

The chain is built from TRBV6-5 and TRBJ1-4; D remains ambiguous. The V end lost 8 bases, the J end lost 0 bases, and 13 bases lay between the germline ends. This CDR3 has 15 residues. Germline-derived CDR1 and CDR2 are MNHEY and SVGAGI. CDR3 region: CASQPLGATNEKLFF. Here the CDR3 DNA reads TGTGCCAGCCAGCCCCTAGGAGCAACTAATGAAAAACTGTTTTTT.

The sample holds many counts of this clonotype. The V call is TRBV5-1, the J call TRBJ1-1; the D gene is possibly TRBD1 (6 bases). The CDR3 consists of 19 residues. V gave up 1 base and J gave up 3 bases, with 25 bases separating them. Germline V gives CDR1 SGHRS, CDR2 YFSETQ. CDR3 amino acids: CASSLWPSTGRWSDTEAFF. CDR3 nucleotides: TGCGCCAGCAGCTTGTGGCCTTCGACAGGCAGGTGGTCGGACACTGAAGCTTTCTTT.

This sequence joins TRBV27 and TRBJ1-4; no clear D. Per the germline V gene, CDR1 is MNHEY and CDR2 is SMNVEV (reference sequence). V was cut by 2 bases and J by 0 bases, with 7 bases left in between. This CDR3 has 15 residues. CDR3 nucleotide sequence: TGTGCCAGCAGTTTAGGAGAAGCAACTAATGAAAAACTGTTTTTT. Translating gives CASSLGEATNEKLFF.

This clonotype has ten or more counts. V gene TRBV7-2 combines with J gene TRBJ2-3; D may match TRBD1 or TRBD2 (5 bases each). The V end was cut by 1 base, the J end by 5 bases, with 10 bases between. Germline lookup yields CDR1 SGHTA and CDR2 FQGNSA. The CDR3 consists of 14 residues. This CDR3 is CASSLDGAVDTQYF. The CDR3, as DNA: TGTGCCAGCAGCTTAGACGGGGCGGTAGATACGCAGTATTTT.

This clonotype was seen at least ten times. The chain uses TRBV7-2 and TRBJ2-2; 8 nucleotides align to TRBD2. Germline V CDR1 and CDR2: SGHTA, FQGNSA. After removal of 0 bases from V and 1 base from J, the junction contained 1 base not matched to a gene. The CDR3 totals 16 residues. For the CDR3, the DNA is TGTGCCAGCAGCTTAGCCCTAGCGGGGAACACCGGGGAGCTGTTTTTT. This translates into CASSLALAGNTGELFF.

The V call is TRBV7-3, the J call TRBJ2-2; maybe TRBD1 (6 bases). This CDR3 is 13 amino acids long. The V and J ends lost 4 bases and 9 bases respectively, with 12 bases between them. CDR1 is SGHTA, CDR2 FQGTGA, per germline. The CDR3 coding sequence is TGTGCCAGCAGCTCACAGGGTAACCGGGAGCTGTTTTTT. Translated, it gives CASSSQGNRELFF.

This clonotype was seen a handful of times. This chain uses TRBV20-1 with TRBJ1-6; no reliable D call. The germline CDR1 and CDR2 sequences are DFQATT and SNEGSKA (reference sequence). The length of the CDR3 is 13 residues. V lost 3 bases to trimming and J lost 7 bases, with 10 bases between them. The CDR3 is CSASLAPNSPLHF. DNA of the CDR3: TGCAGTGCTAGTCTGGCTCCGAATTCACCCCTCCACTTT.

This clonotype was picked up a small number of times. The genes are TRBV11-2 and TRBJ2-4, with 7 bases lining up with TRBD1. This CDR3 is 13 amino acids long. Germline lookup yields CDR1 SGHAT and CDR2 FQNNGV. J was trimmed by 8 bases and V by 6 bases; bases with no gene match: 7. The CDR3 sequence: CASSQNQGDIQYF. The CDR3 bases are TGTGCCAGCAGTCAGAACCAGGGGGACATTCAGTACTTC.

This clonotype was seen many times. The V gene is TRBV10-3, the J gene TRBJ2-5; 8 bases match TRBD2. The CDR3 totals 15 residues. Germline V CDR1 and CDR2: ENHRY, SYGVKD. V was pared by 4 bases and J by 4 bases, with 8 bases of the junction left unmatched. This CDR3 reads CAISGIFGGGETQYF. Written as DNA, the CDR3 is TGTGCCATCAGTGGTATCTTCGGGGGGGGAGAGACCCAGTACTTC.

This clonotype was observed a handful of times. This rearrangement joins TRBV4-3 to TRBJ1-2; 9 bases line up with TRBD1. Germline V gives CDR1 LGHNA, CDR2 YSLEER. V was clipped by 3 bases and J by 6 bases; unmatched bases: 8. The CDR3 sequence is 15 residues long. CDR3 in amino acids: CASSHTDRGRNGYTF. DNA for the CDR3: TGCGCCAGCAGCCATACGGACAGGGGACGCAATGGCTACACCTTC.

This chain joins TRBV5-1 and TRBJ2-6, with a tentative D call TRBD1 (5 bases). The CDR3 consists of 14 residues. The germline V gene encodes CDR1 SGHRS and CDR2 YFSETQ. V was trimmed by 7 bases and J by 0 bases, leaving 8 bases between them. The CDR3 loop is CASGQGSGANVLTF. CDR3 DNA: TGCGCCAGCGGGCAGGGCTCTGGGGCCAACGTCCTGACTTTC.

The CDR3 spells CSVVVRLDTQYF. The CDR3 DNA is TGCAGCGTTGTGGTTAGATTGGATACGCAGTATTTT. The chain is built from TRBV29-1 and TRBJ2-3, with D hard to call. Germline lookup yields CDR1 SQVTM and CDR2 ANQGSEA. The CDR3 covers 12 residues. V was trimmed by 4 bases and J by 6 bases, leaving 11 bases between them.

This clonotype was counted only a few times. The V gene is TRBV11-2, the J gene TRBJ2-4; D might be TRBD1 or TRBD2, each matching 6 bases. The CDR3 totals 15 residues. Germline V gene data show CDR1 as SGHAT and CDR2 as FQNNGV. Trimming took off 1 base at V and 3 bases at J, with 10 bases between the two ends. The CDR3 sequence is CASSLGGALKNIQYF. CDR3 bases: TGTGCCAGCAGCTTAGGGGGGGCACTCAAAAACATTCAGTACTTC.

This clonotype was seen many times. The rearrangement uses TRBV5-6 and TRBJ2-3; D call uncertain. The V gene lost 0 bases and the J gene lost 0 bases, with 8 bases spanning the gap. Germline lookup yields CDR1 SGHDT and CDR2 YYEEEE. The CDR3 extends over 15 amino acids. Here the CDR3 DNA reads TGTGCCAGCAGCTTGGAACAGTATAGCACAGATACGCAGTATTTT. Its protein product is CASSLEQYSTDTQYF.

This clonotype was observed a handful of times. The chain recombines TRBV18 with TRBJ1-6; D uncertain. V lost 8 bases to trimming and J lost 8 bases, with 19 bases between them. CDR1 and CDR2 (germline): KGHSH, LQKENI. The CDR3 is 15 amino acids. The CDR3 region is CASKNSHGSDSPLHF. Here the CDR3 DNA reads TGTGCCAGCAAGAACAGCCATGGTTCCGATTCACCCCTCCACTTT.